Below, 10 T cell receptor beta chains from the same sample are listed, as sequenced in a study of blood T cell repertoires in COVID-19. The data were produced by immunoSEQ multiplex PCR, yet TCRdb's version contains in-frame clones alone and is incomplete. The data show fewer than 70,000 clones, roughly nine tenths seen once. Sequencing was performed on peripheral blood. Source of these receptors: a woman between 65 and 79 years old with active COVID-19.

The chain has TRBV28 and TRBJ2-1; TRBD2 agrees at 9 bases. Per germline, CDR1 MDHEN and CDR2 SYDVKM. J lost 4 bases, V lost 11 bases, and 9 bases had no gene match. This CDR3 is built from 14 residues. The CDR3 here is CAAGAGGGYNEQFF. The CDR3 DNA follows: TGTGCCGCAGGGGCGGGAGGGGGGTACAATGAGCAGTTCTTC.

This clone is a singleton in its sample. V and J are TRBV5-1 and TRBJ2-1, with 11 positions matching TRBD2. The CDR3 loop spans 15 amino acids. V dropped 0 bases and J dropped 7; count of bases not matched to a gene: 3. CDR1 and CDR2 (germline): SGHRS, YFSETQ. This CDR3 is CASSLALAGGNEQFF. CDR3 sequence (DNA): TGCGCCAGCAGCTTGGCCCTAGCGGGAGGTAATGAGCAGTTCTTC. Full variable domain (outside the CDR3, taken from reference TRBV5-1 and TRBJ2-1): KAGVTQTPRYLIKTRGQQVTLSCSPISGHRSVSWYQQTPGQGLQFLFEYFSETQRNKGNFPGRFSGRQFSNSRSEMNVSTLELGDSALYLCASSLALAGGNEQFFGPGTRLTVL.

This clone is large (0.1 to 1%) within its sample. The genes are TRBV10-3 and TRBJ1-1; a weak D match, TRBD1 (5 bases). There are 12 residues in the CDR3. Trimming shortened V by 10 bases and J by 4 bases, and 13 bases separated the two germline ends. The germline V gene has CDR1 ENHRY and CDR2 SYGVKD. CDR3 sequence reads: CATRQSGTEAFF. CDR3 coding DNA: TGTGCCACCCGACAGTCGGGCACTGAAGCTTTCTTT.

This clone showed up just a few times. The chain links TRBV28 to TRBJ1-5, with D possibly TRBD1 on 5 matching bases. The CDR3 has 15 residues. Trimming took off 8 bases at V and 2 bases at J, with 16 bases between the two ends. Per germline, CDR1 MDHEN and CDR2 SYDVKM. CDR3 in amino acids: CASGKRGKGNQPQHF. The CDR3 DNA follows: TGTGCCAGCGGAAAGCGGGGGAAGGGCAATCAGCCCCAGCATTTT.

The chain recombines TRBV7-8 with TRBJ2-1; 14 bases are shared with TRBD2. Germline V gives CDR1 SGHVS, CDR2 FQNEAQ. The V and J ends lost 4 bases and 8 bases, in that order; junction bases with no gene match: 10. This CDR3 is built from 17 residues. The CDR3, as DNA: TGTGCCAGCAGCTCAGATAGACTAGCGGGAGGGCCTTATGAGCAGTTCTTC. Amino acid sequence: CASSSDRLAGGPYEQFF. Variable domain in full (rest from reference TRBV7-8 and TRBJ2-1): GAGVSQSPRYKVAKRGQDVALRCDPISGHVSLFWYQQALGQGPEFLTYFQNEAQLDKSGLPSDRFFAERPEGSVSTLKIQRTQQEDSAVYLCASSSDRLAGGPYEQFFGPGTRLTVL.

The rearrangement links TRBV15 to TRBJ2-1, with D tentatively TRBD2 (5 bases). The CDR3 totals 11 residues. V was cut by 9 bases and J by 8 bases, with 11 bases left in between. Germline V gene sequence: CDR1 LNHNV, CDR2 YYDKDF (reference sequence). The CDR3, as DNA: TGTGCCACTTCGGACTCTCATGAGCAGTTCTTC. It codes for CATSDSHEQFF.

This chain connects TRBV7-3 to TRBJ2-7; 7 bases align to TRBD1. Germline-derived CDR1 and CDR2 are SGHTA and FQGTGA. The CDR3 loop spans 15 amino acids. J was trimmed by 2 bases and V by 5 bases; bases with no gene match: 9. CDR3 amino acids: CASSPGQQGTYEQYF. CDR3 bases: TGTGCCAGCAGCCCTGGTCAACAGGGGACCTACGAGCAGTACTTC.

The chain combines TRBV10-3 with TRBJ1-2, with 9 positions matching TRBD1. The ends lost 2 bases at V and 3 bases at J; junction bases unmatched: 1. CDR1 and CDR2 from the germline V gene are ENHRY and SYGVKD. This CDR3 spans 14 amino acids. Written as DNA, the CDR3 is TGTGCCATCAGTGAGACAGGGGGCGACTATGGCTACACCTTC. Amino acid sequence: CAISETGGDYGYTF.

The V and J genes are TRBV7-9 and TRBJ2-3; D not certain. There are 13 residues in the CDR3. Germline CDR1 reads SEHNR; CDR2 reads FQNEAQ (reference sequence). V was pared by 5 bases and J by 2 bases, with 8 bases between. The CDR3 is CASSLRDTDTQYF. Here the CDR3 DNA reads TGTGCCAGCAGCCTTAGAGACACAGATACGCAGTATTTT.

The J gene is TRBJ2-2, the V gene TRBV6-6; TRBD2 matches 9 bases. Germline V CDR1 and CDR2: MNHNY, SVGAGI (reference sequence). The V segment lost 5 bases and the J segment 6 bases; nucleotides outside the gene matches: 4. CDR3 size: 14 residues. CDR3 coding DNA: TGTGCCAGCAGTAGATTAGCGGGAGCCGGGGAGCTGTTTTTT. This translates into CASSRLAGAGELFF.